Listed below are T cell receptor beta chains from one sample, sequenced in a study of blood T cell repertoires in COVID-19. The protocol was immunoSEQ multiplex PCR, while the TCRdb copy is restricted to in-frame clones and leaves out a portion. The sample holds 150,000 or so clones, over 90% seen once. Sequenced: peripheral blood. These receptor sequences come from a man in his fifties with acute or convalescent COVID-19. Both conserved end residues are part of each CDR3.

v_gene	j_gene	CDR3aa
TRBV5-4	TRBJ1-2	CASSLVSGWANYGYTF
TRBV28	TRBJ2-2	CASELAGPGDGELFF
TRBV11-2	TRBJ2-5	CASSSTTRSQYF
TRBV10-2	TRBJ1-2	CASSETLNNYGYTF
TRBV19	TRBJ1-2	CASTGDRNYGYTF
TRBV4-2	TRBJ2-2	CASSQGSQGNTGELFF
TRBV27	TRBJ2-3	CASMRPSTDTQYF
TRBV19	TRBJ2-2	CASTTLPPGARGTGELFF
TRBV29-1	TRBJ1-2	CSVDLRRKDGYTF
TRBV27	TRBJ2-1	CASSLGLNNNEQFF
TRBV12-3/TRBV12-4	TRBJ1-1	CASSSAGYSEAFF
TRBV5-5	TRBJ2-3	CASSWWEGLADTQYF
TRBV5-1	TRBJ2-1	CASRYTGTNYNEQFF
TRBV21-1	TRBJ1-5	CASSKATTGAGVQPQHF
TRBV5-1	TRBJ2-2	CASSYRGTAGELFF
TRBV27	TRBJ2-3	CASRDRESDTQYF
TRBV4-2	TRBJ2-3	CASSHTSGVSDTQYF
TRBV7-2	TRBJ1-2	CASSLVTSANYGYTF
TRBV4-2	TRBJ2-1	CASSQAIGQGYEQFF
TRBV21-1	TRBJ1-2	CASTPGPPYGYTF
TRBV3-1/TRBV3-2	TRBJ2-7	CASSPGTSGRGNYEQYF
TRBV6-6	TRBJ2-1	CASSYSGSSYNEQFF
TRBV28	TRBJ2-7	CASTLTGAQYEQYF
TRBV30	TRBJ1-2	CAWTYSGIGGYTF
TRBV12-3/TRBV12-4	TRBJ1-4	CASRTPPEKLFF
TRBV28	TRBJ2-2	CASSPPGEDGELFF
TRBV18	TRBJ2-3	CASSTGQGFTDTQYF
TRBV6-1	TRBJ1-2	CASSETDWVYGYTF
TRBV28	TRBJ2-1	CASSSLFSLAGTYNEQFF